The 23 T cell receptor beta chains below were found in one sample sequenced in a study of cytomegalovirus exposure and HLA in healthy donors. Primers: 60 Vbeta forward and 13 Jbeta reverse. The assay was immunoSEQ multiplex PCR, and TCRdb's table has in-frame clones only and misses some. The profile covers some 130,000 clones, with roughly 72% appearing a single time and approximately 7.2% taken by the ten largest. Material: PBMCs. These receptors were collected from a male donor in good health and CMV-seronegative.

The rearrangement links TRBV27 to TRBJ2-1; D is unclear. CDR1 is MNHEY and CDR2 is SMNVEV in the germline V gene (reference sequence). Trimming removed 6 bases from V and 4 bases from J, with 16 bases in between. This CDR3 spans 15 amino acids. Here the CDR3 reads CASSPAAASYNEQFF. The CDR3 nucleotides read TGTGCCAGCAGCCCCGCGGCCGCGTCGTACAATGAGCAGTTCTTC.

V and J are TRBV10-3 and TRBJ2-7; TRBD1 aligns across 7 bases. CDR1 and CDR2 from the germline V gene are ENHRY and SYGVKD. CDR3 length: 14 amino acids. J gave up 0 bases and V 6 bases, and 5 bases lay outside the gene matches. The CDR3 DNA reads as TGTGCCATCAGCGGGACAGCTTCCTCCTACGAGCAGTACTTC. This codes for CAISGTASSYEQYF.

The chain recombines TRBV4-3 with TRBJ1-4; no definite D call. The CDR3 contains 17 residues. Between the trimmed V and J ends, which lost 2 bases and 0 bases, there was a span of 13 bases. Germline assignment: CDR1 LGHNA and CDR2 YSLEER. CDR3: CASSQSPRAATNEKLFF. Written as DNA, the CDR3 is TGCGCCAGCAGCCAAAGCCCCCGAGCCGCAACTAATGAAAAACTGTTTTTT.

The V and J genes are TRBV5-1 and TRBJ2-6; no clear D. Trimming left V 2 bases short and J 4 bases short, with 16 bases between. This CDR3 has 17 amino acids. Looked up from germline, CDR1 is SGHRS and CDR2 is YFSETQ. The DNA of the CDR3 is TGCGCCAGCAGCTTAATGGAGTCTTCTGGGGGGGCCAACGTCCTGACTTTC. Amino acid sequence: CASSLMESSGGANVLTF.

The chain employs TRBV11-2 and TRBJ1-4; no clear D. Germline CDR1 is SGHAT and CDR2 is FQNNGV. The CDR3 consists of 16 residues. Trimming removed 1 base at V and 4 bases at J, with 13 bases between. The CDR3 DNA reads as TGTGCCAGCAGCTTAGCCGGGGTTGTGGGTAATGAAAAACTGTTTTTT. Residues: CASSLAGVVGNEKLFF.

This sequence joins TRBV9 and TRBJ2-7, with D perhaps TRBD2 (6 bases). The CDR3 is 15 residues long. Trimming stripped 3 bases from V and 0 bases from J, with 13 bases between. CDR1 SGDLS and CDR2 YYNGEE come from the germline V gene. CDR3 sequence reads: CASSALGGTSYEQYF. For the CDR3, the DNA is TGTGCCAGCAGCGCCCTGGGGGGAACCTCCTACGAGCAGTACTTC.

The V call is TRBV7-9, the J call TRBJ2-3; D remains ambiguous. V shed 3 bases and J shed 0 bases, with 7 bases lying between them. The CDR3 contains 14 residues. Germline V gene sequence: CDR1 SEHNR, CDR2 FQNEAQ (reference sequence). In nucleotides, the CDR3 is TGTGCCAGCAGCTTTAGTTCTAGCACAGATACGCAGTATTTT. Its protein is CASSFSSSTDTQYF. The full variable domain, rest sourced from reference TRBV7-9 and TRBJ2-3, is DTGVSQNPRHKITKRGQNVTFRCDPISEHNRLYWYRQTLGQGPEFLTYFQNEAQLEKSRLLSDRFSAERPKGSFSTLEIQRTEQGDSAMYLCASSFSSSTDTQYFGPGTRLTVL.

The chain is built from TRBV9 and TRBJ2-2; no firm D call. This CDR3 has 12 residues. Germline V CDR1 and CDR2: SGDLS, YYNGEE. Trimming took off 3 bases at V and 5 bases at J, with 5 bases between the two ends. This CDR3 reads CASSDITGELFF. In DNA, the CDR3 is TGTGCCAGCAGCGACATTACCGGGGAGCTGTTTTTT.

This chain links TRBV18 with TRBJ1-5; D is undetermined. V dropped 3 bases and J dropped 3 bases, with 9 bases sitting between them. This CDR3 has 14 residues. Germline CDR1 reads KGHSH; CDR2 reads LQKENI. In DNA form, the CDR3 reads TGTGCCAGCTCACCGGGCGTCAACAATCAGCCCCAGCATTTT. It specifies CASSPGVNNQPQHF.

The V gene is TRBV28, the J gene TRBJ2-3, with TRBD2 matching over 11 bases. With V trimmed by 4 bases and J by 4 bases, 7 bases remained unmatched. The germline gives CDR1 MDHEN, CDR2 SYDVKM. This CDR3 has 16 residues. This CDR3 reads CASSSLAGGWADTQYF. CDR3 bases: TGTGCCAGCAGTTCGTTAGCGGGGGGGTGGGCAGATACGCAGTATTTT.

The chain carries TRBV7-6 and TRBJ2-1, with D possibly TRBD1 on 6 matching bases. The CDR3 runs to 15 residues. V was pared by 0 bases and J by 6 bases, with 12 bases between. Germline CDR1 is SGHVS and CDR2 is FNYEAQ. The CDR3 reads CASSLAGLQGNEQFF. The CDR3 nucleotides are TGTGCCAGCAGCTTAGCGGGGCTACAGGGCAATGAGCAGTTCTTC.

This clone appeared a few times. The rearrangement joins TRBV5-1 to TRBJ1-1, with D tentatively TRBD1 (5 bases). Germline lookup yields CDR1 SGHRS and CDR2 YFSETQ. This CDR3 is 14 amino acids long. Trimming removed 4 bases at V and 10 bases at J, with 20 bases between. The CDR3 here is CASSPRQPPQPAFF. The CDR3 DNA sequence: TGCGCCAGCAGCCCGAGACAGCCCCCGCAGCCAGCTTTCTTT.

CDR3: CASSLVGQGYSYEQYF. In DNA, the CDR3 is TGCGCCAGCAGCTTGGTAGGACAGGGCTACTCCTACGAGCAGTACTTC. The J gene is TRBJ2-7, the V gene TRBV5-1; TRBD1 aligns across 8 bases. The CDR3 is 16 amino acids. Germline V gene sequence: CDR1 SGHRS, CDR2 YFSETQ. With V trimmed by 0 bases and J by 0 bases, 5 bases remained unmatched.

The chain combines TRBV28 with TRBJ1-6, with D unresolved. The germline CDR1 and CDR2 sequences are MDHEN and SYDVKM. CDR3 length: 13 residues. Trimming stripped 7 bases from V and 0 bases from J, with 4 bases between. Here the CDR3 reads CASTSSYNSPLHF. CDR3 in DNA: TGTGCCAGCACGAGCTCCTATAATTCACCCCTCCACTTT.

J is TRBJ2-7 and V is TRBV11-3; maybe TRBD1 (6 bases). Between the trimmed V and J ends, which lost 1 base and 2 bases, there was a span of 12 bases. There are 15 residues in the CDR3. Germline V gene sequence: CDR1 SGHNT, CDR2 YENEEA. In DNA form, the CDR3 reads TGTGCCAGCAGCTTAGCCGGCAGGGGCCCCTACGAGCAGTACTTC. Its translation is CASSLAGRGPYEQYF.

J is TRBJ2-7 and V is TRBV30, with D possibly TRBD1 on 6 matching bases. Germline CDR1 GTSNPN, CDR2 SVGIG (reference sequence). Trimming took 3 bases from V and 2 from J, leaving 29 bases between them. The CDR3 extends over 19 amino acids. The CDR3 loop reads CAWRRRVDSRTPKAYEQYF. The DNA for the CDR3 is TGTGCCTGGAGGCGCCGGGTGGACAGCCGTACTCCTAAAGCCTACGAGCAGTACTTC.

A note on this clone: Other nucleotide sequences from this sample produce the same CDR3. The V gene is TRBV5-1, the J gene TRBJ1-5; the D is unclear. V dropped 0 bases and J dropped 0 bases, with 7 bases sitting between them. The CDR3 extends over 15 amino acids. Germline CDR1 reads SGHRS; CDR2 reads YFSETQ. This CDR3 is CASSLDSYSNQPQHF. CDR3 in DNA: TGCGCCAGCAGCTTGGACAGTTATAGCAATCAGCCCCAGCATTTT.

V usage is TRBV11-2 and J usage is TRBJ2-7, with TRBD1 matching over 8 bases. CDR1 and CDR2 from the germline V gene are SGHAT and FQNNGV. CDR3 size: 15 residues. J gave up 2 bases and V 2 bases, and 5 bases lay outside the gene matches. The CDR3 reads CASSLIPGQAYEQYF. As DNA, the CDR3 is TGTGCCAGCAGCTTAATCCCGGGACAGGCCTACGAGCAGTACTTC.

J is TRBJ2-7 and V is TRBV7-2; weak D call: TRBD2 (5 bases). The germline gives CDR1 SGHTA, CDR2 FQGNSA. The CDR3 has 16 amino acids. The V and J ends lost 0 bases and 4 bases respectively, with 16 bases between them. The CDR3 reads CASSLAGRLERYEQYF. The CDR3 nucleotides are TGTGCCAGCAGCTTAGCGGGCCGGCTGGAGCGGTACGAGCAGTACTTC.

Details on this clone: The same CDR3 is also encoded by other DNA sequences in this sample. This sequence joins TRBV19 and TRBJ2-2; TRBD1 matches 8 bases. Germline CDR1 and CDR2: LNHDA and SQIVND (reference sequence). The CDR3 is 14 amino acids. J gave up 5 bases and V 3 bases, and 2 bases lay outside the gene matches. The CDR3 DNA reads TGTGCCAGTAGTATCGACAGGGGTACCGGGGAGCTGTTTTTT. This codes for CASSIDRGTGELFF.

This clone was seen once. The chain links TRBV28 to TRBJ1-1, with D perhaps TRBD1 (5 bases). CDR1 MDHEN and CDR2 SYDVKM come from the germline V gene. The V and J ends lost 9 bases and 4 bases respectively, with 24 bases between them. This CDR3 is built from 16 residues. The CDR3 DNA is TGTGCCAGTAAAACCTACGGGGGGGGGACGGTCACTGAAGCTTTCTTT. This codes for CASKTYGGGTVTEAFF.

The rearrangement joins TRBV27 to TRBJ2-1; TRBD2 aligns across 10 bases. With V trimmed by 5 bases and J by 3 bases, 7 bases remained unmatched. The CDR3 spans 16 residues. In germline, CDR1 is MNHEY, CDR2 SMNVEV (reference sequence). In DNA, the CDR3 is TGTGCCAGCAGTCAACTAGCGGGAAACAGCTACAATGAGCAGTTCTTC. This encodes CASSQLAGNSYNEQFF.

The chain couples TRBV18 to TRBJ1-5; tentatively, D is TRBD1 (5 bases). Trimming left V 8 bases short and J 5 bases short, with 13 bases between. Germline V gene lookup returns CDR1 KGHSH and CDR2 LQKENI. The CDR3 contains 13 residues. Written as DNA, the CDR3 is TGTGCCAGCGCAACAGGAAAAGATCAGCCCCAGCATTTT. Its protein is CASATGKDQPQHF.